The clone carrying this T cell receptor (beta chain) was seen once. Some clones are missing from TCRdb's copy, which holds only in-frame ones; the method was immunoSEQ multiplex PCR. Here the sample spans under 85,000 clones, roughly 92% being singletons. This sample was taken from a study of T cell changes during pregnancy in multiple sclerosis. Losses at the gene ends were 1 base for V and 5 bases for J; bases not matched to a gene: 7. Germline V gene sequence: CDR1 SGHDN, CDR2 FVKESK. The CDR3 is 15 amino acids. The chain recombines TRBV14 with TRBJ2-5, with 7 bases aligning to TRBD2. The sequence was obtained from a female donor with multiple sclerosis, enrolled in a pregnancy study. Specimen: CD4+ T cells from peripheral blood mononuclear cells, collected before pregnancy. The DNA for the CDR3 is TGTGCCAGCAGCCAAGGGACGGGGGGAAAGGAGACCCAGTACTTC. Protein: CASSQGTGGKETQYF. Full variable domain (remainder filled in from reference TRBV14 and TRBJ2-5): EAGVTQFPSHSVIEKGQTVTLRCDPISGHDNLYWYRRVMGKEIKFLLHFVKESKQDESGMPNNRFLAERTGGTYSTLKVQPAELEDSGVYFCASSQGTGGKETQYFGPGTRLLVL.